This entry describes one TCR beta chain. Its antigen is not identified. The sample is drawn from a study of cytomegalovirus exposure and HLA in healthy donors. Whole-study results and caveats: The study assumed roughly uniform donor sequencing depth for presence/absence analyses. It was 150 to 200 TCR beta chains that were listed as cytomegalovirus-associated.

Primers: 60 Vbeta forward and 13 Jbeta reverse. Only in-frame clones appear in the TCRdb table, and some are missing; sequencing was by immunoSEQ multiplex PCR. The repertoire holds 150,000 to 200,000 clones, roughly 87% seen once, with about 1.1% in the top ten. The CDR3 runs to 14 residues. The germline V and J ends were trimmed by 8 bases and 4 bases, with 17 bases remaining between them. From germline, CDR1 is WSHSY and CDR2 SAAADI. The sequence was collected from a boy aged 2 to 10 in good health and CMV-seronegative. The chain combines TRBV10-2 with TRBJ1-2; D ambiguous. The sequencing input was PBMCs. The CDR3 loop reads CASGRVPNPYGYTF. The CDR3 bases are TGCGCCAGCGGGCGGGTCCCCAACCCCTATGGCTACACCTTC.